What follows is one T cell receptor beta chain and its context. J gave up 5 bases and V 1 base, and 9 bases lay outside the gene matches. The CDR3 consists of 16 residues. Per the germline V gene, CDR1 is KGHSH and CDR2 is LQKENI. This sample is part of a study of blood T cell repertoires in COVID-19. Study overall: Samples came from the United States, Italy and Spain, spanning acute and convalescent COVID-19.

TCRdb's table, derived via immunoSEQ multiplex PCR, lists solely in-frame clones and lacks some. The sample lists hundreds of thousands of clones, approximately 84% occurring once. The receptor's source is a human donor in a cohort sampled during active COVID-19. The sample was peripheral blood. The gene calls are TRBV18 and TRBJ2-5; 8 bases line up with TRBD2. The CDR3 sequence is CASSPLPGLETETQYF. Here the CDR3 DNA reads TGTGCCAGCTCACCACTCCCGGGACTAGAGACGGAGACCCAGTACTTC. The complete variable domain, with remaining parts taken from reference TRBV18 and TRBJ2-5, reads NAGVMQNPRHLVRRRGQEARLRCSPMKGHSHVYWYRQLPEEGLKFMVYLQKENIIDESGMPKERFSAEFPKEGPSILRIQQVVRGDSAAYFCASSPLPGLETETQYFGPGTRLLVL.